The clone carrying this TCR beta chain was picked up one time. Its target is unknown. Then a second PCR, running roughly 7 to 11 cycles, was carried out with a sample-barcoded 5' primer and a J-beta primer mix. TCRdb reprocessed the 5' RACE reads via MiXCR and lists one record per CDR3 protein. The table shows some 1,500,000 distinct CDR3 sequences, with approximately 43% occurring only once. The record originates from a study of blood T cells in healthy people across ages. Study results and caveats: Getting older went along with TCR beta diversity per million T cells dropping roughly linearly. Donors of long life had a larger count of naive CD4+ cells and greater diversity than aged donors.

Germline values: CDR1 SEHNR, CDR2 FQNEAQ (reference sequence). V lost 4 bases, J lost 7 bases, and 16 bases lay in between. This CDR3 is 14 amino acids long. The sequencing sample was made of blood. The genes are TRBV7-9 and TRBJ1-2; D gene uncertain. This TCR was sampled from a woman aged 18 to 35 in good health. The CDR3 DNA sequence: TGTGCCAGCAGCTCGCCCTTTTTGTCGGGTGGCTACACCTTC. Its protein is CASSSPFLSGGYTF.